The source of this T cell receptor (beta chain) is a study of cytomegalovirus exposure and HLA in healthy donors listed by TCRdb under 2017. Regarding the study in general: An earlier analysis of roughly 630 of the donors reported approximately 290 Gb of sequence data and more than 90 million unique TCR beta sequences from some 180 million T cells. A later analysis re-analyzed previously published TCR beta repertoires from approximately 670 donors and added high-resolution HLA genotyping to study TCR occurrence patterns. In an earlier analysis of 500 to 650 of the donors, high-throughput TCR beta sequencing was used to judge whether each TCR beta V gene segment behaved as functional or pseudogenic. A separate validation cohort of roughly 120 different subjects was used in addition to the roughly 640-subject first cohort. Donor age, sex, ethnicity and CMV serostatus were compiled alongside the repertoire data. Approximately 310 gigabases of sequencing data and approximately 85 million unique TCR sequences were included in an early release covering about 600 HLA-typed donors. Roughly five DR-DQ haplotypes were treated as single units for association and clustering because of strong linkage in the cohort. The genetic ancestry cluster associated with self-reported Caucasian donors included 81% of the approximately 400 genotyped donors. In a later genetic analysis, genome-wide SNP genotypes for about 65% of the roughly 700 donors were used, and that subset was treated as a discovery cohort. On average, 235,054 unique TCR beta nucleotide sequences were sequenced per donor among roughly 430 genotyped donors of the cohort, with about 17% of those sequences being non-productive. The study combined high-throughput TCR immunosequencing, statistical association of individual TCRs with disease status, and machine learning to predict cytomegalovirus infection status. The number of donors typed differed by locus, with 629-630 for A, B, C, DRB1 and DQB1, more than 500 for DQA1, over 600 for DPA1, and 450 to 480 for DPB1. Using immunosequencing, the study profiled T cell repertoires from roughly 650 subjects and related those repertoires to cytomegalovirus serostatus. The study aimed to test whether cataloging public T cell receptors could reveal signatures of past pathogen exposure. Rather than drawing on any new phenotypic data, the later analysis identified candidate immune exposures from TCR beta sequences and the way those sequences occurred across donors. Every discovery cohort repertoire had been produced on one sequencing platform. HLA typing covered class I and class II loci at four-digit resolution.

In total, 666 healthy bone marrow donors made up the cohort. At the time of sampling, all cohort members were nominally healthy, though unrecorded immune exposures were likely present. The donor tested CMV seropositive, placing the donor among the 310 or so seropositive members of the cohort. A peripheral blood sample was provided by each donor, and peripheral blood mononuclear cells were used for TCR beta sequencing. The Qiagen DNeasy Blood Extraction Kit was used to extract genomic DNA from the blood cell samples. Broad study findings and their caveats: It was suggested by the authors that the approach could potentially be generalized to other disease states and immunological phenotypes. In a later genetic analysis, fewer N-insertions in productive TCRs were reported among donors in an Asian-associated ancestry cluster than the approximately 670-donor mean. Because some donors lacked HLA typing at each locus, the association tests relied only on the typed subset. CMV serostatus was the only immune exposure information available for the cohort. According to a later analysis, TCR association rates differed among HLA loci, with DRB1 alleles showing the most associated TCRs and HLA-C alleles showing the fewest. The classifier was reported to diagnose cytomegalovirus status with high specificity and sensitivity in both the original cohort and the validation cohort. In this cohort, only TCR beta chains were sequenced, and detectable features were limited by the absence of alpha or paired-chain data. According to a later analysis, most CMV-associated TCR beta chains appeared to be HLA-restricted, and the HLA associations seemed to be driven largely by CMV exposure. Sequencing depth was assumed to be roughly uniform across donors in the presence/absence analyses, though that assumption may not hold. In a later genetic analysis, a missense DCLRE1C variant was associated with V-gene and J-gene trimming of TCR beta chains, and the association was replicated in an independent cohort. Specific HLA alleles were associated with roughly 16,000 TCR beta sequences at a false discovery rate of 0.05 in a later analysis. Correlated functional status among segregating V segments might be attributable to linkage disequilibrium, but an unknown experimental factor could not be ruled out. According to a later analysis, parvovirus B19, influenza, CMV and Epstein-Barr virus appeared linked to several top co-occurrence clusters. Assigning TCR associations to individual alleles was difficult when HLA alleles, especially DR and DQ, strongly co-occurred. The 87-base-pair reads could not distinguish some IMGT-functional V segments, including TRBV6-2 and TRBV6-3, so those segments were excluded. An earlier analysis of approximately 600 of the donors showed that most TCR beta V segments appeared in productive rearrangements either about 90% or about 30% of the time, which broadly matched IMGT annotations. In a later analysis, HLA-associated TCR beta chains were found to be more clonally expanded and to have lower generation probabilities than equally common non-associated chains. Three of the identified cytomegalovirus-associated TCR beta chains were confirmed in vitro to be specific for cytomegalovirus antigens. Across donors, most TCR sequences were observed very rarely, whereas some public TCRs were present in many individuals. A cluster of highly shared sequence variants was judged likely to be a technical artifact of the sequencing pipeline. The study listed 164 TCR beta chains as associated with cytomegalovirus. A further reported finding was that TCR beta sequences accurately predicted the HLA-A and HLA-B alleles for most subjects in the first cohort. Because counts were too low, seventeen rarely observed V segments, including chromosome 9 orphons, were excluded from the earlier analysis of a few hundred of the donors.

Libraries were constructed by the immunoSEQ multiplex PCR assay. The multiplex PCR relied on a mix of 60 forward primers for TCR Vbeta segments and 13 reverse primers for TCR Jbeta segments. Amplification of the CDR3 region of rearranged TCR beta genes was performed with a multiplex PCR assay on genomic DNA. Amplified TCR beta libraries were sequenced as 87-base-pair reads on the Illumina HiSeq System. The original pipeline was this. Across the 666 repertoires, a later analysis counted 75 million to 90 million unique TCR beta chains, around 11 million of which were shared by at least two donors. Raw reads were error-corrected and collapsed into unique sequences with a nearest-neighbor algorithm that merged closely related sequences to remove PCR and sequencing errors. V, D and J gene segments were assigned by aligning CDR3 sequences to IMGT reference sequences. For a sequence to be retained, a match of at least six nucleotides was required to both a V gene segment and a J gene segment. A rearrangement was called productive if the CDR3 had no stop codons and remained in frame with V and J, and every other rearrangement was called non-productive. CDR3 was defined according to IMGT convention as the region running from the second conserved V-encoded cysteine to the conserved J-encoded phenylalanine. The earlier analysis of some 550 of the donors excluded any sequence lacking an unambiguous match to a single V gene segment. An earlier analysis of fewer than 650 of the donors classified V segments as functional when productive rearrangements were above 56.7% and as segregating when the standard deviation between donors was above 5%. A statistical classification framework was built for diagnosing cytomegalovirus status from the catalog of TCR beta chain sequences. In a later analysis, V and J genes were assigned by comparing TCR nucleotide sequences against IMGT/GENE-DB human TR gene sequences. The TCRdist pipeline was used in a later analysis to assign CDR3 sequences and most-parsimonious VDJ recombination scenarios. A later analysis defined each TCR beta chain by its CDR3 amino acid sequence plus V-gene family, and excluded reads lacking a unique V-gene family. To address suspected cross-contamination and a sequencing artifact, a later analysis removed some 620 highly shared, low-generation-probability nucleotide sequences. For each public chain, a later analysis derived a clonal expansion index from normalized ranks of inferred template counts within each repertoire. In a later analysis, generation probabilities were computed using a VDJ recombination model fitted to out-of-frame rearrangements, and the results were checked against IGoR. Hypergeometric tests were used in a later analysis to score TCR-TCR, TCR-HLA and TCR-CMV co-occurrence, with a repertoire-size bias correction applied to the TCR pairs. To estimate false discovery rates, a later analysis permuted the HLA or CMV assignments 20 times. In a later analysis, co-occurring TCRs were grouped using DBSCAN, with TCRdist sequence similarity added in when clustering inside HLA-allele-positive subsets. Repertoires with fewer than 30,000 or more than 120,000 public chains, plus five repertoires with anomalous nucleotide sharing, were excluded from co-occurrence clustering. The table comes from immuneACCESS by way of TCRdb, which keeps in-frame sequences with V and J called. Part of the clones is missing from these tables; in studies checked, under half for an unresolved V gene and the rest for unknown reasons. V and J calls and clone size are copied from that table; D and trimming were computed from the DNA. Counted in this sample were under 200,000 clones; roughly 80% of them appeared once. Together, the top ten hold 6.5% to 7.5% of the sample.

Including cysteine and phenylalanine, the CDR3 has 14 amino acids. Only the CDR3 DNA is retained, 42 bases long and in frame from the first base. V is cut back by 5 bases and J by 3 bases, with 2 bases in the junction unmatched. CDR1 and CDR2, looked up from the germline V gene, are KGHSH and LQKENI. This clone was seen once. What this receptor recognizes is not known. One base away there is no much larger clone; base qualities are not given. This receptor was obtained from a woman in her 30s in good health and CMV-seropositive. The sequence links TRBV18 to TRBJ2-2, and TRBD1 matches 8 of the central bases. Sequenced: PBMCs. The CDR3 reads CASSGQGDTGELFF. The DNA sequence is TGTGCCAGCTCAGGACAGGGTGACACCGGGGAGCTGTTTTTT.